This T cell receptor (beta chain) appears in the sequencing data of a study of cytomegalovirus exposure and HLA in healthy donors listed by TCRdb under 2017. As for the study more broadly: According to a later analysis, the approximately 130 validation repertoires were produced on the same platform as the 600 to 850 repertoires of the first cohort. Besides the first cohort of roughly 660 subjects, a separate validation cohort made up of some 110 different subjects was used. The study aimed to test whether signatures of past pathogen exposure could be identified by cataloging public T cell receptors. The study combined high-throughput TCR immunosequencing, statistical association of individual TCRs with disease status, and machine learning to predict cytomegalovirus infection status. General findings and caveats noted by the study authors: The authors suggested that the approach could potentially be generalized to other disease states and immunological phenotypes. The study gave a list of 150 to 200 TCR beta chains associated with cytomegalovirus. The classifier was reported to diagnose cytomegalovirus status with high specificity and sensitivity in both the original and validation cohorts. Across donors, most TCR sequences were observed very rarely, whereas some public TCRs were present in many individuals. A few of the identified cytomegalovirus-associated TCR beta chains were confirmed in vitro to be specific for cytomegalovirus antigens. A later analysis lacked HLA typing for the validation cohort, so it scored co-occurrence in that cohort across all 120 or so repertoires. Subsequent analysis determined that TCRs grouped into clusters in the first cohort also showed a tendency toward co-occurrence across the roughly 130 validation repertoires, and roughly 95% of cluster scores exceeded 0.

The library was obtained by the immunoSEQ multiplex PCR assay. Processing in the source paper ran as follows. A statistical classification framework was built to diagnose cytomegalovirus status from the catalog of TCR beta chain sequences. The immuneACCESS repertoire file appears here via TCRdb, limited to in-frame rearrangements. These files lack a portion of the clones; in checked studies, under half of the deficit traces to unresolved V genes, and the cause of the others is not known. V and J calls and clone size come straight from that table; D and trimming were deduced from the DNA. Present in this sample are 60,000 to 90,000 clones, 85% of which were seen just once. Jointly, the top ten make up about 3% of the sample. Note on this clone: Its target antigen remains unknown. Base quality data are lacking; no much larger clone is found one base away.

Donors formed part of the validation cohort, which comprised 120 or so subjects and was distinct from the first cohort of 666 subjects. From a lookup of the germline V gene (reference sequence), CDR1 and CDR2 are MNHEY and SMNVEV. Taken from cysteine to phenylalanine, the CDR3 has 15 residues. Solely the CDR3 DNA is kept, with 45 bases framed from the first base. From V the trimming removes 7 bases and from J it removes 4 bases, while the gene matches leave 9 bases of the junction unaccounted for. The clonotype comes from a man aged 30 to 45 in good health and CMV-seronegative. Recombination connected TRBV27 to TRBJ2-2; the junction holds 7 bases that match TRBD1. Sequencing was carried out using PBMCs. In nucleotide form, the sequence is TGTGCCAGCACCGCGACAGGGTTCGGCACCGGGGAGCTGTTTTTT. It is translated as CASTATGFGTGELFF.